These 11 T cell receptor beta chains came from one sample sequenced in a study of T cells in Graves' hyperthyroidism and ophthalmopathy. RNA transcripts gave rise to amplified TCR beta CDR3 regions. The HTBI primer set drove a first-round RT-PCR of the TCR CDR3. MiXCR was run by TCRdb on the multiplex PCR reads, yielding one entry per CDR3 protein. The sample holds roughly 300,000 distinct CDR3 sequences, about 25% seen once. The sample consisted of blood. The receptors here all came from a man in his forties or fifties with Graves' hyperthyroidism that later progressed to Graves' ophthalmopathy.

The rearrangement joins TRBV6-5 to TRBJ1-1; 7 bases are shared with TRBD1. The CDR3 consists of 14 residues. Germline CDR1 and CDR2: MNHEY and SVGAGI. Trimming took 6 bases from V and 0 from J; bases not matched to a gene: 4. Here the CDR3 DNA reads TGTGCCAGCAGATTAGGGGGCATGAACACTGAAGCTTTCTTT. Translated, it gives CASRLGGMNTEAFF.

This clonotype was seen a few times. The chain employs TRBV30 and TRBJ1-1, with a tentative D call TRBD1 (6 bases). The ends were cut back, 4 bases at V and 1 base at J, with 13 bases in the middle. The V gene's germline CDR1 is GTSNPN and CDR2 SVGIG (reference sequence). The CDR3 length is 14 residues. The CDR3 nucleotides read TGTGCCTGGAAACAGCGGACAGAGAACACTGAAGCTTTCTTT. Protein: CAWKQRTENTEAFF.

This clonotype was seen at least ten times. V and J are TRBV5-1 and TRBJ1-2, with 8 bases matching TRBD1. The CDR3 is 13 residues long. V was pared by 5 bases and J by 6 bases, with 6 bases of the junction left unmatched. Germline lookup yields CDR1 SGHRS and CDR2 YFSETQ. This CDR3 is CASRTGTGNGYTF. CDR3 bases: TGCGCCAGCAGGACCGGGACAGGCAATGGCTACACCTTC.

The V and J genes are TRBV14 and TRBJ1-3, with no clear D. The CDR3 is 15 residues long. Trimming pared 1 base from V and 0 bases from J, leaving 7 bases between. The V gene's germline CDR1 is SGHDN and CDR2 FVKESK. CDR3 bases: TGTGCCAGCAGCCAAGTCCGCGGCTCTGGAAACACCATATATTTT. This codes for CASSQVRGSGNTIYF.

This clonotype was recorded many times. The chain joins TRBV20-1 to TRBJ2-5; TRBD2 aligns across 10 bases. In germline, CDR1 is DFQATT, CDR2 SNEGSKA (reference sequence). The CDR3 contains 14 residues. The trim removed 6 bases at V and 5 bases at J, leaving 9 bases unmatched. The CDR3, as DNA: TGCAGTGCGGAGAATAGCGGGAGGAGGGAGACCCAGTACTTC. It translates to CSAENSGRRETQYF.

This clonotype was counted ten times or more. The gene calls are TRBV12-3 or TRBV12-4 and TRBJ1-1; D gene ambiguous. The CDR3 loop spans 14 amino acids. V shed 6 bases and J shed 0 bases, with 11 bases lying between them. The CDR3 spells CASSLGRMNTEAFF. In DNA form, the CDR3 reads TGTGCCAGCAGCCTAGGAAGGATGAACACTGAAGCTTTCTTT.

This sequence joins TRBV2 and TRBJ2-7; D gene unclear. V dropped 6 bases and J dropped 7 bases, with 25 bases sitting between them. The CDR3 has 16 amino acids. CDR1 is SNHLY, CDR2 FYNNEI, per germline. The CDR3 nucleotides read TGTGCCAGCAGCTTTATGTTCCAAACCCGCCCTGTAGAGCAGTACTTC. Protein: CASSFMFQTRPVEQYF. Full variable domain (remainder filled in from reference TRBV2 and TRBJ2-7): EPEVTQTPSHQVTQMGQEVILRCVPISNHLYFYWYRQILGQKVEFLVSFYNNEISEKSEIFDDQFSVERPDGSNFTLKIRSTKLEDSAMYFCASSFMFQTRPVEQYFGPGTRLTVT.

The chain has TRBV7-6 and TRBJ1-1; perhaps TRBD1 as D (6 bases). The CDR3 runs 16 residues. Germline CDR1 and CDR2: SGHVS and FNYEAQ. V was pared by 4 bases and J by 5 bases, with 20 bases between. In DNA, the CDR3 is TGTGCCAGCAGCTCCTCCGGGACATCCTCCGGGACTGAAGCTTTCTTT. It specifies CASSSSGTSSGTEAFF.

The chain couples TRBV12-3 or TRBV12-4 to TRBJ2-5, with 11 bases lining up with TRBD2. Trimming cost V 6 bases and J 5 bases; bases outside gene matches: 11. The CDR3 extends over 16 amino acids. CDR3 protein: CASSHGTSGIWETQYF. The CDR3 DNA reads as TGTGCCAGCAGCCACGGGACTAGCGGAATTTGGGAGACCCAGTACTTC.

The table lists this clonotype with many counts. The genes are TRBV20-1 and TRBJ1-1; TRBD1 matches 8 bases. Germline V lookup: CDR1 DFQATT, CDR2 SNEGSKA (reference sequence). Trimming at V came to 3 bases and at J to 0 bases, leaving 6 bases not matched to a gene. This CDR3 contains 15 residues. Here the CDR3 DNA reads TGCAGTGCTAGGAAGATGACAGGGGTGAACACTGAAGCTTTCTTT. Residues: CSARKMTGVNTEAFF.

This clonotype came up many times. The junction shows a germline mismatch at one end, possibly a read error. The V call is TRBV20-1, the J call TRBJ2-5; D could derive from TRBD1 or TRBD2 (5 bases each). CDR3 size: 13 residues. The germline gives CDR1 DFQATT, CDR2 SNEGSKA (reference sequence). The CDR3 nucleotides are TGCAGTGCGACCGGGGACCGATGGGAGATCCAGTACTTC. Protein sequence: CSATGDRWEIQYF.